This T cell receptor (beta chain) was profiled in a study of T cell responses to AZD1222 COVID-19 vaccine. CDR3 length equals 14 residues. Germline loops: CDR1 SGHRS, CDR2 YFSETQ. Trimming stripped 0 bases from V and 4 bases from J, with 10 bases between. Study-wide results and limits: Spike-specific TCR breadth rose after two AZD1222 doses, and depth rose as well. Spike regions recognized by vaccine-associated CD4 TCRs spanned the protein, led by 160-218 and 743-854. Mostly white British, mostly female donors; authors suggested clonal diversity may be underestimated. The study identified only five to seven AZD1222 recipients as seropositive at baseline.

The table came from immunoSEQ multiplex PCR; TCRdb's copy has only in-frame clones and leaves some out. In the table there are more than 95,000 clones, around 89% of which are singletons. As concerns this clone: Its target is unknown.

The source is an adult in good health. The rearrangement links TRBV5-1 to TRBJ2-5; TRBD1 might be the D (5 bases). The sequenced sample was peripheral blood, obtained on day 0 of AZD1222 vaccination. This chain's CDR3 is CASSLDTGVETQYF. CDR3 coding DNA: TGCGCCAGCAGCTTGGACACAGGAGTAGAGACCCAGTACTTC.